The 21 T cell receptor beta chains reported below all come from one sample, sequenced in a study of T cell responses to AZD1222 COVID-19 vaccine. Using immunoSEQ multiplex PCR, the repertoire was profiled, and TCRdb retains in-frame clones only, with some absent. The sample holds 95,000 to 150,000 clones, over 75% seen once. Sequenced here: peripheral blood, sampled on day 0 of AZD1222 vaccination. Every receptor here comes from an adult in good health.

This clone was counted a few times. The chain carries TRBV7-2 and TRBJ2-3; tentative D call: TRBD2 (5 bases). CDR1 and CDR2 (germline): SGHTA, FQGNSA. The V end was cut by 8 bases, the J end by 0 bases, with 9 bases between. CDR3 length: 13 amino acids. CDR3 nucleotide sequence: TGTGCCAGCCGGGCTAGCAGCACAGATACGCAGTATTTT. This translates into CASRASSTDTQYF.

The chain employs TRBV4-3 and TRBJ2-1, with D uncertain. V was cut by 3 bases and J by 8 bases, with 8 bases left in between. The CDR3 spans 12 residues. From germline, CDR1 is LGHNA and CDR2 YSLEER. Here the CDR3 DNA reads TGCGCCAGCAGCCAGAGTGGTCATGAGCAGTTCTTC. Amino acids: CASSQSGHEQFF.

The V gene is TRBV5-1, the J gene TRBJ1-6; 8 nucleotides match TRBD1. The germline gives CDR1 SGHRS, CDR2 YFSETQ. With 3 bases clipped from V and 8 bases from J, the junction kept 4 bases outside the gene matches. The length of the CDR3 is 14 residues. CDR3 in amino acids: CASSSGTGDSPLHF. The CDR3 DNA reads TGCGCCAGCAGCTCGGGGACAGGAGATTCACCCCTCCACTTT.

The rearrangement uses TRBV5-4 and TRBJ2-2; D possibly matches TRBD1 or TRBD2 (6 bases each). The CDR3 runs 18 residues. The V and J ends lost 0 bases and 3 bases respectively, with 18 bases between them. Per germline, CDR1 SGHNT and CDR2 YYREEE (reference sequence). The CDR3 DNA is TGTGCCAGCAGCTTGGATCCGGGTTGGGGGGCTGACACCGGGGAGCTGTTTTTT. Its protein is CASSLDPGWGADTGELFF. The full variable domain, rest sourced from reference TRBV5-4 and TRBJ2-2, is ETGVTQSPTHLIKTRGQQVTLRCSSQSGHNTVSWYQQALGQGPQFIFQYYREEENGRGNFPPRFSGLQFPNYSSELNVNALELDDSALYLCASSLDPGWGADTGELFFGEGSRLTVL.

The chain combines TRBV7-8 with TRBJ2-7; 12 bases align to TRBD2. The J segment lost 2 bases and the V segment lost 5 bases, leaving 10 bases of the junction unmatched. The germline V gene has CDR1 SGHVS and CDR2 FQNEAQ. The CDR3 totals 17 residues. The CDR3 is CASSPSGLAGLAYEQYF. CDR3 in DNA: TGTGCCAGCAGCCCATCCGGACTAGCGGGACTTGCCTACGAGCAGTACTTC.

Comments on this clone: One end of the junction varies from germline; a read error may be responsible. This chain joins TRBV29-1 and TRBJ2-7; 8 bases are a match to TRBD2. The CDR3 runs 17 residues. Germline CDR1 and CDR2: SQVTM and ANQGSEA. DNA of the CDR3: TGCAGCGCTGAAGCTCCCCGGATTAGCGGGGCTACCTACGAGCAGTACTTC. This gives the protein CSAEAPRISGATYEQYF.

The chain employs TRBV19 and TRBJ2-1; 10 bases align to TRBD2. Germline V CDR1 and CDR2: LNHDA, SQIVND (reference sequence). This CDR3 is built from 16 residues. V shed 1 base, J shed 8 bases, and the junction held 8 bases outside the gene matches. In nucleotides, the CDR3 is TGTGCCAGTAGTATAGGAAGGAGCGGGGGGGACGATGAGCAGTTCTTC. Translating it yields CASSIGRSGGDDEQFF.

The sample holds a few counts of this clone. The CDR3 region is CASSQLAGLNEQFF. The CDR3 nucleotides read TGTGCCAGCAGCCAACTAGCGGGTCTCAATGAGCAGTTCTTC. The V gene is TRBV7-2, the J gene TRBJ2-1; 9 bases match TRBD2. This CDR3 is built from 14 residues. V dropped 5 bases and J dropped 6; count of bases not matched to a gene: 5. Germline-derived CDR1 and CDR2 are SGHTA and FQGNSA.

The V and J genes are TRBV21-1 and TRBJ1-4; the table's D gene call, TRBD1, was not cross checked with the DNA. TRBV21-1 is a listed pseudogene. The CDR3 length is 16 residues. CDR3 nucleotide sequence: TGTGCCAGCAGCAAAACTGGGACAGGGAATAATGAAAAACTGTTTTTT. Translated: CASSKTGTGNNEKLFF.

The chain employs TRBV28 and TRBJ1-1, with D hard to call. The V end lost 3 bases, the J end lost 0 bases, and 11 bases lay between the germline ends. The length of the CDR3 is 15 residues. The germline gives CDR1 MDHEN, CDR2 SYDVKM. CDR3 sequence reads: CASSFRPALNTEAFF. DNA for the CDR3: TGTGCCAGCAGTTTCCGGCCAGCCTTGAACACTGAAGCTTTCTTT. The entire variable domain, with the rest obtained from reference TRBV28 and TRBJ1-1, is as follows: DVKVTQSSRYLVKRTGEKVFLECVQDMDHENMFWYRQDPGLGLRLIYFSYDVKMKEKGDIPEGYSVSREKKERFSLILESASTNQTSMYLCASSFRPALNTEAFFGQGTRLTVV.

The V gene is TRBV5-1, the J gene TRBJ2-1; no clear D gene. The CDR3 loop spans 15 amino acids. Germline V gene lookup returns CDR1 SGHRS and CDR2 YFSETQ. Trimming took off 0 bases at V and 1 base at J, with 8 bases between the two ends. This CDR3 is CASSLDTPSYNEQFF. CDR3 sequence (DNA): TGCGCCAGCAGCTTGGATACTCCTTCCTACAATGAGCAGTTCTTC.

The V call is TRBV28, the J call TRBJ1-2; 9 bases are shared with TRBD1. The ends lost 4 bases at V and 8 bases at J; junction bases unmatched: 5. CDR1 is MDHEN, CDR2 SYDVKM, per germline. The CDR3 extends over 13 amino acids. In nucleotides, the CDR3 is TGTGCCAGCAGTTCCCGGGACAGGGTGGGCTACACCTTC. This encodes CASSSRDRVGYTF.

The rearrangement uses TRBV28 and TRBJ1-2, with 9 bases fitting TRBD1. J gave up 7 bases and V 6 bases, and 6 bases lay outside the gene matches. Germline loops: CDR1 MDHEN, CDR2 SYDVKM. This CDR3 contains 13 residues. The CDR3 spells CASRGQGELGYTF. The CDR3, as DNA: TGTGCCAGCAGGGGACAGGGAGAGCTTGGCTACACCTTC.

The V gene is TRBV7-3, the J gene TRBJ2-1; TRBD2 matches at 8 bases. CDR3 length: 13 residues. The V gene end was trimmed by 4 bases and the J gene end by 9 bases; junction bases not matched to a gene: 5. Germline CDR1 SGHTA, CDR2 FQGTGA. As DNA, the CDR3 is TGTGCCAGCAGCTCTATCCGGGGGGGTGAGCAGTTCTTC. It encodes CASSSIRGGEQFF. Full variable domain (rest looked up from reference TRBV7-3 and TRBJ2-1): GAGVSQTPSNKVTEKGKYVELRCDPISGHTALYWYRQSLGQGPEFLIYFQGTGAADDSGLPNDRFFAVRPEGSVSTLKIQRTERGDSAVYLCASSSIRGGEQFFGPGTRLTVL.

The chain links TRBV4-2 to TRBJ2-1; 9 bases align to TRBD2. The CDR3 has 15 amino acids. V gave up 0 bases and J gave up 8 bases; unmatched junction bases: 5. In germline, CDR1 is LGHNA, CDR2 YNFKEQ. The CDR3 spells CASSQEAGGSDEQFF. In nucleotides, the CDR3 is TGTGCCAGCAGCCAAGAGGCGGGAGGGTCGGATGAGCAGTTCTTC.

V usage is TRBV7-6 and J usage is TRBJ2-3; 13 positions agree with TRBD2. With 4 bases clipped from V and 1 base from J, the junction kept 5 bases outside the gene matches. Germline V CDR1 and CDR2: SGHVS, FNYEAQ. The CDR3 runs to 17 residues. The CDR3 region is CASSSYTSGGGTDTQYF. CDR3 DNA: TGTGCCAGCAGCTCCTATACTAGCGGGGGGGGCACAGATACGCAGTATTTT.

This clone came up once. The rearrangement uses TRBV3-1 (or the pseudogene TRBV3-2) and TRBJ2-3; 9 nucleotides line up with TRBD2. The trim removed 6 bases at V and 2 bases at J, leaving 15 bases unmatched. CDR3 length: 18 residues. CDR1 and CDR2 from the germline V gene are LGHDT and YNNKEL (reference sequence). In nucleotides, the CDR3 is TGTGCCAGCAGAGGCCCGACTAGCGGAAGGGCGTACACAGATACGCAGTATTTT. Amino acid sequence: CASRGPTSGRAYTDTQYF.

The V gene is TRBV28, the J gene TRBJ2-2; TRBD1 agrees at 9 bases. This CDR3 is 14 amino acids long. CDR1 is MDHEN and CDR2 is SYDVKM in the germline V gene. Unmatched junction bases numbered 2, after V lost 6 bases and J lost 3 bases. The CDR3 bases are TGTGCCAGCAGGCGGGACAGGGACACCGGGGAGCTGTTTTTT. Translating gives CASRRDRDTGELFF.

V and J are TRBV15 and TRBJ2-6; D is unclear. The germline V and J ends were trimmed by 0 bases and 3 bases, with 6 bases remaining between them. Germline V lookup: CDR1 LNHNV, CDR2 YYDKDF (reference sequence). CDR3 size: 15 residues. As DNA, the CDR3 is TGTGCCACCAGCAGAGATCTTGGTGGGGCCAACGTCCTGACTTTC. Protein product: CATSRDLGGANVLTF.

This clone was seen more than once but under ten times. The CDR3 protein is CASSLAMEGNEQYF. The DNA for the CDR3 is TGTGCCAGCAGCTTAGCGATGGAGGGGAACGAGCAGTACTTC. This sequence joins TRBV7-8 and TRBJ2-7, with a weak D call TRBD2 (6 bases). Trimming took 0 bases from V and 5 from J, leaving 11 bases between them. Germline V gene lookup returns CDR1 SGHVS and CDR2 FQNEAQ. The CDR3 is 14 amino acids.

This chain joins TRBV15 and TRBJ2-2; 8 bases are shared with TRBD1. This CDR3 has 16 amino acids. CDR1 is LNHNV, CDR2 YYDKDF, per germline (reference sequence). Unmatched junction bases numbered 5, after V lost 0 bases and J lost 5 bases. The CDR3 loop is CATSREQGVGTGELFF. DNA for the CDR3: TGTGCCACCAGCAGAGAACAGGGGGTAGGGACCGGGGAGCTGTTTTTT.